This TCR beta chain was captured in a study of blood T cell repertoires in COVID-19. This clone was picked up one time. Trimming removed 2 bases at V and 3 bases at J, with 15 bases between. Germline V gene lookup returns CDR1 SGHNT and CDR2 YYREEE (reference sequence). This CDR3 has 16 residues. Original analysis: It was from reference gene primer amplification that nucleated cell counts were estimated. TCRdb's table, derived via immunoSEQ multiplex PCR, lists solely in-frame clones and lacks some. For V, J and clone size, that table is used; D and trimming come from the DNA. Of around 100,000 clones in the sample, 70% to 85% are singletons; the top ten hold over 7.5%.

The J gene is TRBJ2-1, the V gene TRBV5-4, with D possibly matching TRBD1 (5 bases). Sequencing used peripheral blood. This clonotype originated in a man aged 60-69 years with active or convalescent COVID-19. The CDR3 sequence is CASSFRSGQVYNEQFF. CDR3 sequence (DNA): TGTGCCAGCAGCTTCAGGTCCGGACAAGTCTACAATGAGCAGTTCTTC.